A single sample gave rise to the 14 T cell receptor beta chains below, sequenced in a study of blood T cell repertoires in COVID-19. Here immunoSEQ multiplex PCR was the method, and the copy in TCRdb shows in-frame clones only, minus some. The table lists about 140,000 clones, 80% to 90% of them singletons, with 11% in the top ten. The sequenced sample was PBMCs or T cells enriched from blood (not recorded which). These receptors all stem from a man in his sixties who had recovered from COVID-19.

The count of this clone is one. This chain joins TRBV6-2 or TRBV6-3 and TRBJ2-7; D remains ambiguous. The CDR3 contains 14 residues. V lost 2 bases to trimming and J lost 2 bases, with 10 bases between them. Germline V lookup: CDR1 MNHEY, CDR2 SVGEGT. The CDR3 reads CASSYTPGTYEQYF. The CDR3 DNA reads TGTGCCAGCAGTTACACCCCAGGCACCTACGAGCAGTACTTC.

This clone was seen only once. The chain joins TRBV3-1 (or the pseudogene TRBV3-2) to TRBJ1-3, with D perhaps matching TRBD1 (6 bases). The germline CDR1 and CDR2 sequences are LGHDT and YNNKEL (reference sequence). Trimming took 1 base from V and 3 from J, leaving 16 bases between them. There are 17 residues in the CDR3. The CDR3 loop is CASSQVPRARGGNTIYF. For the CDR3, the DNA is TGTGCCAGCAGCCAAGTACCACGGGCCAGGGGTGGAAACACCATATATTTT.

This chain uses TRBV4-1 with TRBJ2-3; the match to TRBD2 covers 9 bases. Per germline, CDR1 MGHRA and CDR2 YSYEKL. J gave up 2 bases and V 8 bases, and 5 bases lay outside the gene matches. The CDR3 spans 14 residues. The CDR3 DNA is TGCGCCAGCGGGCGGGGGGGCCTCACAGATACGCAGTATTTT. Amino acids: CASGRGGLTDTQYF.

This clone has only one observation. The V gene is TRBV2, the J gene TRBJ2-2, with D possibly TRBD2 on 5 matching bases. This CDR3 has 11 amino acids. Deletions cut 7 bases from V and 8 bases from J, with 8 bases between. Germline V gene lookup returns CDR1 SNHLY and CDR2 FYNNEI. In nucleotides, the CDR3 is TGTGCCAGCAAAGCGGAGGGGGAGCTGTTTTTT. Protein sequence: CASKAEGELFF.

This clone was counted once. The J gene is TRBJ1-2, the V gene TRBV2; D is possibly TRBD1 (5 bases). There are 13 residues in the CDR3. Between the trimmed V and J ends, which lost 4 bases and 4 bases, there was a span of 10 bases. Germline V gene sequence: CDR1 SNHLY, CDR2 FYNNEI. The CDR3 is CASSAGSFYGYTF. The CDR3 nucleotides read TGTGCCAGCAGTGCAGGGTCATTCTATGGCTACACCTTC.

The chain joins TRBV18 to TRBJ1-5, with D tentatively TRBD1 (5 bases). This CDR3 comprises 15 residues. V was shortened by 3 bases and J by 2 bases, with 11 bases between the two germline ends. Germline CDR1 reads KGHSH; CDR2 reads LQKENI. This CDR3 reads CASSPQGGGNQPQHF. DNA of the CDR3: TGTGCCAGCTCACCGCAGGGAGGCGGCAATCAGCCCCAGCATTTT.

The rearrangement links TRBV18 to TRBJ1-1; 8 bases agree with TRBD1. The length of the CDR3 is 16 residues. J gave up 1 base and V 4 bases, and 8 bases lay outside the gene matches. Germline V lookup: CDR1 KGHSH, CDR2 LQKENI. This CDR3 reads CASSRSRGQGNTEAFF. CDR3 nucleotides: TGTGCCAGCTCACGGTCCAGGGGGCAAGGGAACACTGAAGCTTTCTTT.

The chain combines TRBV25-1 with TRBJ2-7; the D gene is possibly TRBD2 (5 bases). V lost 1 base and J 6 bases, leaving 19 bases between the germline ends. The CDR3 runs 16 residues. Germline-derived CDR1 and CDR2 are MGHDK and SYGVNS. The CDR3 here is CASSELGRGSAVEQYF. The CDR3 nucleotides read TGTGCCAGCAGTGAATTGGGGAGAGGGTCCGCGGTCGAGCAGTACTTC.

This clone appeared a single time. The rearrangement joins TRBV4-1 to TRBJ1-5; unclear D gene. The germline V gene encodes CDR1 MGHRA and CDR2 YSYEKL. V gave up 0 bases and J gave up 6 bases, with 15 bases separating them. The length of the CDR3 is 16 residues. The CDR3 nucleotides read TGCGCCAGCAGCCAAGATATCACGTCTATCGGTCAGCCCCAGCATTTT. The encoded protein is CASSQDITSIGQPQHF.

The chain carries TRBV3-1 (or the pseudogene TRBV3-2) and TRBJ1-1, with D possibly matching TRBD1 (5 bases). The CDR3 is made up of 12 amino acids. Looked up from germline, CDR1 is LGHDT and CDR2 is YNNKEL (reference sequence). Trimming removed 4 bases at V and 5 bases at J, with 8 bases between. The chain's CDR3 is CASSPQGTEAFF. The CDR3 DNA reads as TGTGCCAGCAGCCCTCAGGGAACTGAAGCTTTCTTT.

The chain recombines TRBV2 with TRBJ2-7; D unresolved. V gave up 5 bases and J gave up 2 bases, with 10 bases separating them. The germline V gene has CDR1 SNHLY and CDR2 FYNNEI. The CDR3 is made up of 13 amino acids. CDR3 region: CASSPRVPYEQYF. The CDR3 nucleotides are TGTGCCAGCAGTCCACGGGTTCCCTACGAGCAGTACTTC.

The chain links TRBV11-1 to TRBJ1-1; 7 bases are a match to TRBD1. The junction had 5 bases not matched to a gene; V was cut back by 3 bases and J by 1 base. Per germline, CDR1 SGHAT and CDR2 FQDESV (reference sequence). There are 15 residues in the CDR3. CDR3 nucleotide sequence: TGTGCCAGCAGCTTGGGGACAGCAGCGAACACTGAAGCTTTCTTT. The encoded protein is CASSLGTAANTEAFF.

The chain combines TRBV6-5 with TRBJ2-5, with D possibly being TRBD2 (6 bases). CDR3 length: 15 amino acids. Germline values: CDR1 MNHEY, CDR2 SVGAGI. With 2 bases removed from V and 1 base from J, the gap between germline ends came to 11 bases. In nucleotides, the CDR3 is TGTGCCAGCAGTTACCTCGGGGGACTCCAAGAGACCCAGTACTTC. It encodes CASSYLGGLQETQYF.

Only one count was recorded for this clone. The chain has TRBV11-3 and TRBJ2-1; D is undetermined. The CDR3 spans 12 residues. V was cut by 1 base and J by 9 bases, with 7 bases left in between. The germline V gene has CDR1 SGHNT and CDR2 YENEEA. For the CDR3, the DNA is TGTGCCAGCAGCTTAGGGCTCTTTGAGCAGTTCTTC. Protein sequence: CASSLGLFEQFF.